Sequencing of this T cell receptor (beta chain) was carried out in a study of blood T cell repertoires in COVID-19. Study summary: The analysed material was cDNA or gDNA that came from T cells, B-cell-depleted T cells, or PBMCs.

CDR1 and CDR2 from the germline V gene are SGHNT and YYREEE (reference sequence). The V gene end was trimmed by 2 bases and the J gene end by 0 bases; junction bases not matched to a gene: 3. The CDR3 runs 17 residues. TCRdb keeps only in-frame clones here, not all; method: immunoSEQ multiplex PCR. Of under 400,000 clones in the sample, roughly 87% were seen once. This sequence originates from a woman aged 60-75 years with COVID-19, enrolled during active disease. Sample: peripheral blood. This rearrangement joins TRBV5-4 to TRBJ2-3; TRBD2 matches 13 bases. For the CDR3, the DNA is TGTGCCAGCAGCTTCCGACTAGCGGGGGGCAGCACAGATACGCAGTATTTT. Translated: CASSFRLAGGSTDTQYF.